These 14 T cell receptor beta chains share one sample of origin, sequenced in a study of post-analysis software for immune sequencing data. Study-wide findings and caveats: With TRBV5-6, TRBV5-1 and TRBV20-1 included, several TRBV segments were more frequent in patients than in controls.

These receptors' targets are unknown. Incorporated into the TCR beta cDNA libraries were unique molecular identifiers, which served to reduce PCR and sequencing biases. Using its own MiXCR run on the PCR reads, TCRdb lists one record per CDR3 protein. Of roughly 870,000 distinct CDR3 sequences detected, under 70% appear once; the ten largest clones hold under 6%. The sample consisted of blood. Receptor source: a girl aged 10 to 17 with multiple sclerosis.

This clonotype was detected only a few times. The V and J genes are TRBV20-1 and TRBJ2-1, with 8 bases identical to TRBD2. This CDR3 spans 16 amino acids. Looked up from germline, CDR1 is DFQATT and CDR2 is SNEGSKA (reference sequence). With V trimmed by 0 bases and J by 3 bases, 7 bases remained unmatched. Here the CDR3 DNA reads TGCAGTGCTAGAGATCAGTGGACTAGCTACTACAATGAGCAGTTCTTC. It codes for CSARDQWTSYYNEQFF.

The CDR3 loop reads CAWSHGGGTEAFF. Written as DNA, the CDR3 is TGTGCCTGGAGTCATGGAGGGGGCACTGAAGCTTTCTTT. This chain links TRBV30 with TRBJ1-1, with a possible D match to TRBD1 (6 bases). CDR1 GTSNPN and CDR2 SVGIG come from the germline V gene (reference sequence). The CDR3 contains 13 residues. Trimming removed 2 bases from V and 4 bases from J, with 11 bases in between.

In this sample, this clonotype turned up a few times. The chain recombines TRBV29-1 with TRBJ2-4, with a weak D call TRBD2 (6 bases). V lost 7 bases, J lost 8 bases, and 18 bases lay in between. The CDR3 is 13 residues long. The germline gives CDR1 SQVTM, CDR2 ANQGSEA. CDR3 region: CSGRDGAWDIQYF. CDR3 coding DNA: TGCAGCGGGAGGGACGGGGCTTGGGACATTCAGTACTTC. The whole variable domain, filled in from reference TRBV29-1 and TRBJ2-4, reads SAVISQKPSRDICQRGTSLTIQCQVDSQVTMMFWYRQQPGQSLTLIATANQGSEATYESGFVIDKFPISRPNLTFSTLTVSNMSPEDSSIYLCSGRDGAWDIQYFGAGTRLSVL.

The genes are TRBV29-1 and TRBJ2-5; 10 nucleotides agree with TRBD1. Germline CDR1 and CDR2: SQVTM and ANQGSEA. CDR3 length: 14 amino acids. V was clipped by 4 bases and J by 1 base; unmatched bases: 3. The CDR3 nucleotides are TGCAGCGTTGGGACAGGGGGGATCCAAGAGACCCAGTACTTC. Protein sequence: CSVGTGGIQETQYF. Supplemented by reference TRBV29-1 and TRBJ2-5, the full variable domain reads SAVISQKPSRDICQRGTSLTIQCQVDSQVTMMFWYRQQPGQSLTLIATANQGSEATYESGFVIDKFPISRPNLTFSTLTVSNMSPEDSSIYLCSVGTGGIQETQYFGPGTRLLVL.

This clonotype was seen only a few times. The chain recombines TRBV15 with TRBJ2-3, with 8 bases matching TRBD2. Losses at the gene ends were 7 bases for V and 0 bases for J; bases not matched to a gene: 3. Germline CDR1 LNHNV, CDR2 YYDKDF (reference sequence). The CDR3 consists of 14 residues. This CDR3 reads CATTASGSTDTQYF. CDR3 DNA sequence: TGTGCCACCACCGCTAGCGGGAGCACAGATACGCAGTATTTT.

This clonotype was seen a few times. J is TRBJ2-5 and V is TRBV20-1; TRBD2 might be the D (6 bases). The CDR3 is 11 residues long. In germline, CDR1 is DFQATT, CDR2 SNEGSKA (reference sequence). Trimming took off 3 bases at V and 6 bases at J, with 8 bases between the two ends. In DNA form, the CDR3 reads TGCAGTGCTAGGGGCGGGAAGACCCAGTACTTC. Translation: CSARGGKTQYF.

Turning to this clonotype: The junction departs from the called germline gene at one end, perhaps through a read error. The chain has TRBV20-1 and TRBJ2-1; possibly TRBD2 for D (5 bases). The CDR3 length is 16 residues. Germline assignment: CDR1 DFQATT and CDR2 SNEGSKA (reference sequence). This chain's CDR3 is CSARARTQTSDNEQFF. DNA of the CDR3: TGCAGTGCTAGAGCCAGGACTCAAACCTCCGACAATGAGCAGTTCTTC.

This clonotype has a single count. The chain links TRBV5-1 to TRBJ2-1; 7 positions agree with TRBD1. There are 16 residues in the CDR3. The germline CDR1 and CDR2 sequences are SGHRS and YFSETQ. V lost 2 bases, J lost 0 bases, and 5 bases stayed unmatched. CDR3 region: CASSLNRGPSYNEQFF. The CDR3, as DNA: TGCGCCAGCAGCTTAAACAGGGGTCCCTCCTACAATGAGCAGTTCTTC.

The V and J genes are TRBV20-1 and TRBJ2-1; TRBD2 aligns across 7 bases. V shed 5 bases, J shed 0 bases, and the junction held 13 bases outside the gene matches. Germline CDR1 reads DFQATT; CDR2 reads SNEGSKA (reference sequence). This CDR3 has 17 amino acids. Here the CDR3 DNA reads TGCAGTGCTTACTTAAGAAGACTAGCCCCCTCCTACAATGAGCAGTTCTTC. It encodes CSAYLRRLAPSYNEQFF.

CDR3 in DNA: TGTGCCATCAGGACCGAAACTGGAAACACCATATATTTT. It specifies CAIRTETGNTIYF. The chain recombines TRBV10-3 with TRBJ1-3, with D uncertain. The CDR3 consists of 13 residues. CDR1 and CDR2 (germline): ENHRY, SYGVKD. With 6 bases removed from V and 2 bases from J, the gap between germline ends came to 8 bases.

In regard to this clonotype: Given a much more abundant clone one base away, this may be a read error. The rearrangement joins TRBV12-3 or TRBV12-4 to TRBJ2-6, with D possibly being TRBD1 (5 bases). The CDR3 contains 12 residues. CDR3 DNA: TGTGCCAGCAGCTCTGGGGCCAACGCCCTGACTTTC. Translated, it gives CASSSGANALTF.

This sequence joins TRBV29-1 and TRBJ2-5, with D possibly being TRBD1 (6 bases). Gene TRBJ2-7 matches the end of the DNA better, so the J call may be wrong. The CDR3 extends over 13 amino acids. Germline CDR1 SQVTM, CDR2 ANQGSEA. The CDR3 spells CSVILAGVNEQYF. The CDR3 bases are TGCAGCGTGATCCTCGCAGGGGTTAACGAGCAGTACTTC.

CDR3: CASSVHSSYEQYF. DNA for the CDR3: TGTGCCAGCAGCGTCCATTCCTCCTACGAGCAGTACTTC. The chain is built from TRBV9 and TRBJ2-7; D gene ambiguous. CDR1 SGDLS and CDR2 YYNGEE come from the germline V gene. Trimming pared 2 bases from V and 0 bases from J, leaving 6 bases between. This CDR3 is 13 amino acids long. Complete variable domain (other parts from reference TRBV9 and TRBJ2-7): DSGVTQTPKHLITATGQRVTLRCSPRSGDLSVYWYQQSLDQGLQFLIQYYNGEERAKGNILERFSAQQFPDLHSELNLSSLELGDSALYFCASSVHSSYEQYFGPGTRLTVT.

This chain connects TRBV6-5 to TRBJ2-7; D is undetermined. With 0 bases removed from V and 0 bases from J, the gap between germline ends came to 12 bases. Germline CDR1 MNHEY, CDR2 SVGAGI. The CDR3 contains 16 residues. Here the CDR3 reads CASSYSKPQLSYEQYF. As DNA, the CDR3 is TGTGCCAGCAGTTACTCGAAACCACAGCTCTCCTACGAGCAGTACTTC.